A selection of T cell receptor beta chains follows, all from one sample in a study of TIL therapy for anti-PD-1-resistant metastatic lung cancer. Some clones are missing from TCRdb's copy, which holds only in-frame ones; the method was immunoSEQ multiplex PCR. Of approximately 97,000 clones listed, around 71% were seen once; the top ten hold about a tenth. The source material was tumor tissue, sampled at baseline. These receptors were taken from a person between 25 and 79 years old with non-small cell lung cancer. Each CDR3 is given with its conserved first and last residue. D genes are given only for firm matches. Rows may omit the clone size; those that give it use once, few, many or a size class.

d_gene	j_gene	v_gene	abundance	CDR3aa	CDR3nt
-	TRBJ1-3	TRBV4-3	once	CASSQDRTVSGNTIYF	TGCGCCAGCAGCCAAGATCGGACGGTCTCTGGAAACACCATATATTTT
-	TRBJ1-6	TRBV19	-	CASQINRLNSPLHF	TGTGCCAGCCAGATAAATCGCCTTAATTCACCCCTCCACTTT
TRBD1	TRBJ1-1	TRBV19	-	CASSGGGQGPPPLGTFF	TGTGCCAGTAGTGGGGGGGGACAGGGTCCACCCCCACTTGGGACTTTCTTT
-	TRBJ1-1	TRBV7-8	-	CASSDIQGWNTEAFF	TGTGCCAGCAGCGACATACAGGGTTGGAACACTGAAGCTTTCTTT
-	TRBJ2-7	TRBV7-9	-	CASILPGRPSYEQYF	TGTGCCAGCATCTTACCCGGCAGGCCCTCCTACGAGCAGTACTTC
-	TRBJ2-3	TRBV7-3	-	CASSSSREDTQYF	TGTGCCAGCAGCTCATCTCGGGAAGATACGCAGTATTTT
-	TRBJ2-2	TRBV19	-	CASSIRVGELFF	TGTGCCAGTAGTATCAGGGTCGGGGAGCTGTTTTTT
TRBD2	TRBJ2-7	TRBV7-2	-	CASSLGSGGVEQYF	TGTGCCAGCAGCTTAGGGAGCGGGGGGGTGGAGCAGTACTTC
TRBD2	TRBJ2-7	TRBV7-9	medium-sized	CASSLATWGGYEQYF	TGTGCCAGCAGCTTAGCCACCTGGGGGGGCTACGAGCAGTACTTC
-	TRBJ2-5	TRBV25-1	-	CASSDWRGETQYF	TGTGCCAGCAGTGATTGGCGCGGAGAGACCCAGTACTTC
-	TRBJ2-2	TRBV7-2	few	CASSLSQGPGELFF	TGTGCCAGCAGCTTAAGCCAGGGTCCCGGGGAGCTGTTTTTT
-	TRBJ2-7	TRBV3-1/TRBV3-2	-	CASSDPDRLVVEQYF	TGTGCCAGCAGCGACCCGGACCGCCTAGTGGTCGAGCAGTACTTC
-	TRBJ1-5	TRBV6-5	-	CASSYSGGVQPQHF	TGTGCCAGCAGTTACTCGGGGGGTGTCCAGCCCCAGCATTTT
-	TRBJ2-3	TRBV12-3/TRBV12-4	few	CASSLRQPDTQYF	TGTGCCAGCAGTTTACGACAACCAGATACGCAGTATTTT
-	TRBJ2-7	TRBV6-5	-	CASSRPSTTTYEQYF	TGTGCCAGCAGCCGTCCGTCGACAACAACCTACGAGCAGTACTTC
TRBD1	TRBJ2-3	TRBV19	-	CASSIGQGTDTQYF	TGTGCCAGTAGTATCGGACAGGGAACAGATACGCAGTATTTT
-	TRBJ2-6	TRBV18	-	CASSPGPPASGANVLTF	TGTGCCAGCTCACCAGGCCCGCCGGCTTCTGGGGCCAACGTCCTGACTTTC
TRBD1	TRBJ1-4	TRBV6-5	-	CASSWGQSNEKLFF	TGTGCCAGCAGTTGGGGACAGTCTAATGAAAAACTGTTTTTT
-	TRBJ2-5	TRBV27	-	CASSWGQLQETQYF	TGTGCCAGCAGTTGGGGACAACTTCAAGAGACCCAGTACTTC
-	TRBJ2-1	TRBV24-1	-	CATSRRGGFEQFF	TGTGCCACCAGTAGGAGGGGGGGCTTTGAGCAGTTCTTC
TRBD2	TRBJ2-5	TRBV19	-	CASSPGGPGETQYF	TGTGCCAGTAGTCCGGGGGGGCCGGGGGAGACCCAGTACTTC
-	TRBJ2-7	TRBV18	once	CASSPSEAYEQYF	TGTGCCAGCTCACCTTCGGAGGCCTACGAGCAGTACTTC
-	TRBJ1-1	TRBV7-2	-	CASSSLQGDKNTEAFF	TGTGCCAGCAGCTCCCTCCAAGGGGATAAAAACACTGAAGCTTTCTTT
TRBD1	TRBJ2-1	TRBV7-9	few	CASSLVGTGGMDEQFF	TGTGCCAGCAGCTTAGTAGGGACAGGGGGTATGGATGAGCAGTTCTTC
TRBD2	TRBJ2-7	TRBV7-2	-	CASSLGSGGAYKQYF	TGTGCCAGCAGCTTAGGGAGCGGGGGGGCCTATAAGCAGTACTTC
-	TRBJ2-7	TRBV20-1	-	CSASPGFAYEQYF	TGCAGTGCTAGTCCAGGGTTCGCCTACGAGCAGTACTTC
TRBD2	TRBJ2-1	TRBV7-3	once	CASSLAPGLAGGGGEQFF	TGTGCCAGCAGCTTAGCGCCGGGACTAGCGGGAGGTGGAGGTGAGCAGTTCTTC
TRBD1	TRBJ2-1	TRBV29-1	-	CSATTGIYNEQFF	TGCAGCGCTACGACAGGGATCTACAATGAGCAGTTCTTC
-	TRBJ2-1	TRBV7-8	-	CASSLKRVGEQFF	TGTGCCAGCAGCTTAAAAAGGGTAGGTGAGCAGTTCTTC
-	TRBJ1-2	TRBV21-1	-	CASTEDGDRGSCYGYTF	TGTGCCAGCACTGAAGATGGGGACAGGGGGTCGTGCTATGGCTACACCTTC
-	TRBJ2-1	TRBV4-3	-	CASSQDGPVF	TGCGCCAGCAGCCAAGATGGGCCGGTCTTC
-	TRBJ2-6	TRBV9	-	CASSVFRSGANVLTF	TGTGCCAGCAGCGTATTTCGCTCTGGGGCCAACGTCCTGACTTTC
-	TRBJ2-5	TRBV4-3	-	CASSQEGRGLEETQYF	TGCGCCAGCAGCCAAGAAGGGCGGGGCCTAGAAGAGACCCAGTACTTC
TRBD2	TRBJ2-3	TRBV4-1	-	CASSQGPQRGASDTQYF	TGCGCCAGCAGCCAAGGACCCCAGCGGGGGGCATCAGATACGCAGTATTTT
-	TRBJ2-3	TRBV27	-	CASSLWGADTQYF	TGTGCCAGCAGTTTATGGGGTGCAGATACGCAGTATTTT
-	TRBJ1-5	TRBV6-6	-	CASSARVGGRNQPQHF	TGTGCCAGCAGCGCGCGGGTTGGGGGGAGGAATCAGCCCCAGCATTTT
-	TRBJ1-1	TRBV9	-	CASSEQVSLNTEAFF	TGTGCCAGCAGCGAACAGGTGAGCCTGAACACTGAAGCTTTCTTT
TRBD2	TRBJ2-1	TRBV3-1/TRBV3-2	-	CASSHSSGGYNEQFF	TGTGCCAGCAGCCACTCTAGCGGGGGCTACAATGAGCAGTTCTTC
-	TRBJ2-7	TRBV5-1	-	CASSLASAPEYEQYF	TGCGCCAGCAGCTTGGCCTCGGCGCCGGAATACGAGCAGTACTTC